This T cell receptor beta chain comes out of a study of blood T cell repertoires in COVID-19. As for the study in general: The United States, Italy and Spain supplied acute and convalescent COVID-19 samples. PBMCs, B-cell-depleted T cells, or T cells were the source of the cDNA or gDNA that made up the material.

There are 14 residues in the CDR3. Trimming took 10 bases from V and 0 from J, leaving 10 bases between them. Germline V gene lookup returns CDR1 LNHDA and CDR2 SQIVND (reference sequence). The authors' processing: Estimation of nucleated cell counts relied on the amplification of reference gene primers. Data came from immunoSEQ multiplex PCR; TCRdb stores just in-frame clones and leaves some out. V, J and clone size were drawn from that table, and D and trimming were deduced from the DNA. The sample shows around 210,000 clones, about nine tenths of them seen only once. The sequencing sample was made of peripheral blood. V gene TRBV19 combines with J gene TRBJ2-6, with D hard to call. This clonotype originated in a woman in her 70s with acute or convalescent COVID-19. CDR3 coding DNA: TGTGCCACCCTGCAGTCCTCTGGGGCCAACGTCCTGACTTTC. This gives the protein CATLQSSGANVLTF.